The clone carrying this TCR beta chain was picked up many times. This entry belongs to a study of T cells in Graves' hyperthyroidism and ophthalmopathy. V lost 2 bases and J 6 bases, leaving 17 bases between the germline ends. The germline V gene has CDR1 SGHTA and CDR2 FQGNSA. CDR3 size: 15 residues. It was RNA transcripts that yielded the amplified TCR beta CDR3 regions. During a first-round RT-PCR of the TCR CDR3, the HTBI primer set was used. One entry per CDR3 protein, called by TCRdb with MiXCR from the multiplex PCR reads. The sample lists roughly 600,000 distinct CDR3 sequences, 13% to 15% occurring once.

This receptor was identified in a woman aged 50 to 60 with Graves' ophthalmopathy. Sequencing was done on a sample of blood. The V gene is TRBV7-2, the J gene TRBJ2-7; perhaps TRBD1 as D (7 bases). DNA for the CDR3: TGTGCCAGCAGCTTATTTCTTGGCAGGGGGGCCGAGCAGTACTTC. Translated: CASSLFLGRGAEQYF.